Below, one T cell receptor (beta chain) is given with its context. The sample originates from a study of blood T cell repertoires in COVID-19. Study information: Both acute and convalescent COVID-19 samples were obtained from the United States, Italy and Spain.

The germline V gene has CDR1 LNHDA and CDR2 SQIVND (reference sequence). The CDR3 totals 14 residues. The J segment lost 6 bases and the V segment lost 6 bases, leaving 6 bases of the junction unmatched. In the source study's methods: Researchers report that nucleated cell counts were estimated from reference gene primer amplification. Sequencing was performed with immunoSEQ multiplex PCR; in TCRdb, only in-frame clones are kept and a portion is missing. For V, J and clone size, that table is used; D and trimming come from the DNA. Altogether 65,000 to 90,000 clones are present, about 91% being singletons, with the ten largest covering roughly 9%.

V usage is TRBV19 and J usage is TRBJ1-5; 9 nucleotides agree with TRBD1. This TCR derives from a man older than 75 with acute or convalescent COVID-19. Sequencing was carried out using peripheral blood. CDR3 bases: TGTGCCAGTAGGCCGACAGGGGGGAGTCAGCCCCAGCATTTT. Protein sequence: CASRPTGGSQPQHF.